The present T cell receptor beta chain was sequenced within a study of blood T cells in healthy people across ages. Regarding the study as a whole: While age rose, TCR beta diversity per million T cells dropped in a roughly linear way.

Notes on this clonotype: Its target is not known.

Trimming cost V 3 bases and J 7 bases, with 13 bases left between them. CDR1 is MGHDK, CDR2 SYGVNS, per germline. This CDR3 is 14 amino acids long. Sample-barcoded 5' priming and a J-beta primer mix drove a second PCR of about 7 to 12 cycles. TCRdb itself ran the 5' RACE reads through MiXCR, one entry per CDR3 protein. The sample contains 1.5 million to 2 million distinct CDR3 sequences, about 28% of which appear only once. This chain connects TRBV25-1 to TRBJ1-5; possible D gene TRBD1, 5 bases. The source of this sequence is a woman under 40 in good health. The sample comprised blood. CDR3 sequence: CASSDFRAGQPQHF. The CDR3 bases are TGTGCCAGCAGTGATTTCAGGGCCGGACAGCCCCAGCATTTT.